This T cell receptor beta chain was identified in a study of T cell responses to AZD1222 COVID-19 vaccine. Study findings and constraints: The donor group comprised mostly white British people and more females; the analysis possibly underestimated clonal diversity. Nearly half of spike-specific TCRs reportedly target unmutated variant regions. Following two doses of AZD1222, Spike-specific TCR breadth and depth rose. Baseline seropositivity characterized only six or seven AZD1222 recipients.

Of note for this clone: Its antigen is not identified.

Sequencing used immunoSEQ multiplex PCR; TCRdb keeps in-frame clones, though not all of them. The data contain about 40,000 clones, about 88% of them singletons. The input for sequencing was peripheral blood, taken 28 days after the second dose of the MenACWY control vaccine. The TCR comes from an adult who received the MenACWY meningococcal vaccine as a control.

Written as DNA, the CDR3 is TGTGCCACCAGTGATTTGCTCACGGCCGAGCAGTACTTC. It specifies CATSDLLTAEQYF. The J gene is TRBJ2-7, the V gene TRBV24-1; D call uncertain. This CDR3 region has 13 residues. Germline loops: CDR1 KGHDR, CDR2 SFDVKD. The V gene lost 0 bases and the J gene lost 6 bases, with 8 bases spanning the gap.